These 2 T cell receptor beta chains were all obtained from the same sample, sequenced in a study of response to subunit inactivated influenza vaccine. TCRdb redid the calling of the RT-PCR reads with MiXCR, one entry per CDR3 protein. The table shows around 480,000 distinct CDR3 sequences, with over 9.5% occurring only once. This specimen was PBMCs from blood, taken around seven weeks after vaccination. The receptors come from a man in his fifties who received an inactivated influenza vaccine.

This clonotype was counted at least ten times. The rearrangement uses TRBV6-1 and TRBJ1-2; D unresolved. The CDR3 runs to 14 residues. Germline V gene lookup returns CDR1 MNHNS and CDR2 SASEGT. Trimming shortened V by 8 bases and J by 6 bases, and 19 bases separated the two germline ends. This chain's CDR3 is CASQDPLKADGYTF. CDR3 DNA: TGTGCCAGCCAGGACCCTCTGAAGGCGGATGGCTACACCTTC.

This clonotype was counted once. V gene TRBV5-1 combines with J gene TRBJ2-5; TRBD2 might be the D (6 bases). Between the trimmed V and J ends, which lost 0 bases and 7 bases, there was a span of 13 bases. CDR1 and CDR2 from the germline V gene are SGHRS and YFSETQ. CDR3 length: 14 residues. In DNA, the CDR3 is TGCGCCAGCAGCTTGGAGGAGGGTACCGCGACCCAGTACTTC. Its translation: CASSLEEGTATQYF.